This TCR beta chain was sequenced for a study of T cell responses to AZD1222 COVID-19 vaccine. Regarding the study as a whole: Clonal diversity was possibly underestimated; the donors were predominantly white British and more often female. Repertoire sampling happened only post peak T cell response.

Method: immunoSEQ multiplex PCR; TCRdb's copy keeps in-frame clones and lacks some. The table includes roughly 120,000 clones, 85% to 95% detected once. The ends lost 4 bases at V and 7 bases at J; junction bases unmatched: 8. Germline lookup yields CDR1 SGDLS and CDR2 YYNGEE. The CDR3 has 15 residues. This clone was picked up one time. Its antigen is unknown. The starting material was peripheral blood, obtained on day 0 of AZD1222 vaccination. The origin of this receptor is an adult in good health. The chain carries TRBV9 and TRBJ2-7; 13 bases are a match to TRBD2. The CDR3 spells CASSPGLAGVAEQYF. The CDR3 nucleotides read TGTGCCAGCAGCCCCGGACTAGCGGGAGTTGCGGAGCAGTACTTC.